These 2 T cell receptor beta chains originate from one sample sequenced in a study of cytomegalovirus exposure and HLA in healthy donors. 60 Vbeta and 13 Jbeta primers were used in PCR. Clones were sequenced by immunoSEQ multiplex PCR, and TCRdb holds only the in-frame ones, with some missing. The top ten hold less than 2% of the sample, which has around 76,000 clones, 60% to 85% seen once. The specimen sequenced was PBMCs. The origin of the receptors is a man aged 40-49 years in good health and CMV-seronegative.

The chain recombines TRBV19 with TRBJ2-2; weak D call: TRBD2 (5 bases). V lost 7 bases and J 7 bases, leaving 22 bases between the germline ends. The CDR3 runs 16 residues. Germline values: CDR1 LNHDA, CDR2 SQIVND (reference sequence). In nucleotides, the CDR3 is TGTGCCAGTACGATTAGAACACCTAGCACCATCGGGGAGCTGTTTTTT. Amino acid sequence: CASTIRTPSTIGELFF.

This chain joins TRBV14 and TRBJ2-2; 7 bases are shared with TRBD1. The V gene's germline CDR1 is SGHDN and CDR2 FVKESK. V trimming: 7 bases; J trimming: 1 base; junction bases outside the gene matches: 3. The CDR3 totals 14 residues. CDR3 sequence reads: CASTGGLNTGELFF. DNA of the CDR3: TGTGCCAGCACAGGGGGATTGAACACCGGGGAGCTGTTTTTT.